The 30 T cell receptor beta chains reported below all come from one sample, sequenced in a study of T cells in Graves' hyperthyroidism and ophthalmopathy. Regions amplified from RNA transcripts were the TCR beta CDR3 regions. First-round RT-PCR of the TCR CDR3 relied on the HTBI primer set. From the multiplex PCR reads, TCRdb called clonotypes with MiXCR, one entry per CDR3 protein. This table holds about 580,000 distinct CDR3 sequences, around 14% found once. Input material: blood. These receptor sequences come from a woman in her twenties or thirties with Graves' hyperthyroidism that later progressed to Graves' ophthalmopathy.

The chain uses TRBV10-3 and TRBJ2-2; 9 bases agree with TRBD1. J gave up 3 bases and V 7 bases, and 6 bases lay outside the gene matches. CDR1 is ENHRY and CDR2 is SYGVKD in the germline V gene. CDR3 size: 15 residues. This CDR3 is CAIKKGQGDTGELFF. DNA of the CDR3: TGTGCCATCAAGAAGGGACAGGGAGACACCGGGGAGCTGTTTTTT.

This clonotype was observed many times. The chain links TRBV6-1 to TRBJ2-1; 7 nucleotides line up with TRBD2. The germline V gene encodes CDR1 MNHNS and CDR2 SASEGT. The V segment lost 1 base and the J segment 10 bases; nucleotides outside the gene matches: 10. This CDR3 spans 15 amino acids. As DNA, the CDR3 is TGTGCCAGCAGTGAAGGGCGTGCAGGGCGGGAGGAGCAGTTCTTC. This gives the protein CASSEGRAGREEQFF.

At least ten counts were recorded for this clonotype. The chain has TRBV5-1 and TRBJ2-1, with D perhaps being TRBD1 or TRBD2 (6 bases each). Germline assignment: CDR1 SGHRS and CDR2 YFSETQ. This CDR3 contains 15 residues. The ends were cut back, 0 bases at V and 7 bases at J, with 14 bases in the middle. Here the CDR3 reads CASSLETQGRNEQFF. The CDR3 DNA reads TGCGCCAGCAGCTTGGAAACTCAGGGGAGGAATGAGCAGTTCTTC. The full variable domain, in which reference TRBV5-1 and TRBJ2-1 provide the parts outside the CDR3, is KAGVTQTPRYLIKTRGQQVTLSCSPISGHRSVSWYQQTPGQGLQFLFEYFSETQRNKGNFPGRFSGRQFSNSRSEMNVSTLELGDSALYLCASSLETQGRNEQFFGPGTRLTVL.

This clonotype was counted ten times or more. CDR3 bases: TGCAGCGTGACCATAACTAGTAGCGCCGACGAGCAGTACTTC. Amino acid sequence: CSVTITSSADEQYF. The chain carries TRBV29-1 and TRBJ2-7, with D perhaps matching TRBD2 (5 bases). V lost 6 bases, J lost 5 bases, and 20 bases lay in between. The germline V gene encodes CDR1 SQVTM and CDR2 ANQGSEA. The CDR3 extends over 14 amino acids.

The chain has TRBV6-5 and TRBJ2-2, with TRBD2 matching 12 bases. CDR3 size: 16 residues. Germline trimming cut 2 bases from V and 8 bases from J; bases unmatched to any gene: 6. Germline-derived CDR1 and CDR2 are MNHEY and SVGAGI. DNA of the CDR3: TGTGCCAGCAGTTACCTAGCGGGAGGGCCTCCGGGGGAGCTGTTTTTT. Its protein product is CASSYLAGGPPGELFF.

This clonotype came up a few times. The rearrangement links TRBV20-1 to TRBJ1-1; no clear D. Germline-derived CDR1 and CDR2 are DFQATT and SNEGSKA (reference sequence). This CDR3 contains 12 residues. In DNA, the CDR3 is TGCAGCGTTCCTATTGGGAACACTGAAGCTTTCTTT. Its protein is CSVPIGNTEAFF.

A word on this clonotype: A read error may be the cause here, since a much bigger clone is one base away. This chain uses TRBV7-8 with TRBJ1-4; D is possibly TRBD1 (5 bases). The CDR3 is 13 residues long. Germline values: CDR1 SGHVS, CDR2 FQNEAQ. The V and J ends lost 4 bases and 7 bases respectively, with 10 bases between them. CDR3 DNA: TGTGCCAGCAGCTGGGGACCAACTGAAAAACTGTTTTTT. It yields the protein CASSWGPTEKLFF.

The chain joins TRBV18 to TRBJ1-5, with a possible D match to TRBD1 (5 bases). This CDR3 is 14 amino acids long. Germline V CDR1 and CDR2: KGHSH, LQKENI. The V end lost 7 bases, the J end lost 6 bases, and 16 bases lay between the germline ends. The CDR3 sequence: CASCRDSGLQPQHF. Written as DNA, the CDR3 is TGTGCCAGCTGCCGGGACTCGGGACTTCAGCCCCAGCATTTT.

This clonotype showed up many times. The chain carries TRBV3-1 and TRBJ1-4; D perhaps matches TRBD1 (6 bases). Germline V lookup: CDR1 LGHDT, CDR2 YNNKEL (reference sequence). CDR3 length equals 16 residues. Trimming removed 1 base from V and 2 bases from J, with 11 bases in between. The CDR3 nucleotides are TGTGCCAGCAGCCAAGGATGGGGGCGGACTAATGAAAAACTGTTTTTT. Residues: CASSQGWGRTNEKLFF. The full variable domain, its missing parts supplied by reference TRBV3-1 and TRBJ1-4, is DTAVSQTPKYLVTQMGNDKSIKCEQNLGHDTMYWYKQDSKKFLKIMFSYNNKELIINETVPNRFSPKSPDKAHLNLHINSLELGDSAVYFCASSQGWGRTNEKLFFGSGTQLSVL.

There are many counts of this clonotype. The chain recombines TRBV5-8 with TRBJ2-6; D is perhaps TRBD1 (5 bases). The germline V gene has CDR1 SGHTS and CDR2 YDEGEE. The V end was cut by 0 bases, the J end by 4 bases, with 17 bases between. The CDR3 is 18 amino acids. The CDR3 nucleotides read TGTGCCAGCAGCTTGGTGGTCATAGGGGCCTCCGGGGCCAACGTCCTGACTTTC. It yields the protein CASSLVVIGASGANVLTF.

This clonotype was detected ten times or more. J is TRBJ1-1 and V is TRBV7-9; 9 bases are shared with TRBD1. Germline CDR1 is SEHNR and CDR2 is FQNEAQ (reference sequence). With V trimmed by 5 bases and J by 4 bases, 2 bases remained unmatched. The CDR3 covers 13 residues. The CDR3 loop is CASSQGQGTEAFF. In DNA form, the CDR3 reads TGTGCCAGCAGCCAGGGACAGGGCACTGAAGCTTTCTTT.

The genes are TRBV20-1 and TRBJ1-2; TRBD1 matches 7 bases. The CDR3 has 17 amino acids. Losses at the gene ends were 0 bases for V and 3 bases for J; bases not matched to a gene: 13. The germline V gene has CDR1 DFQATT and CDR2 SNEGSKA (reference sequence). The CDR3 region has the DNA TGCAGTGCTAGAGACTGGGGGACGACCACAGGGGACTATGGCTACACCTTC. Amino acids: CSARDWGTTTGDYGYTF.

In this sample, this clonotype turned up many times. This chain connects TRBV3-1 to TRBJ1-6; D is perhaps TRBD1 (5 bases). Germline CDR1 LGHDT, CDR2 YNNKEL (reference sequence). Trimming left V 0 bases short and J 14 bases short, with 8 bases between. The CDR3 is 12 amino acids. CDR3 residues: CASSQESRALHF. The CDR3, as DNA: TGTGCCAGCAGCCAAGAATCCAGGGCCCTCCACTTT.

This clonotype appeared many times. This chain uses TRBV27 with TRBJ1-5; unclear D gene. Germline values: CDR1 MNHEY, CDR2 SMNVEV (reference sequence). V was trimmed by 8 bases and J by 0 bases, leaving 14 bases between them. The CDR3 is 15 amino acids. CDR3 region: CASGTGQDSNQPQHF. CDR3 sequence (DNA): TGTGCCAGCGGCACCGGGCAAGATAGCAATCAGCCCCAGCATTTT.

This clonotype has at least ten counts. The chain has TRBV6-1 and TRBJ2-7, with 8 bases identical to TRBD1. The CDR3 sequence is 15 residues long. The germline gives CDR1 MNHNS, CDR2 SASEGT. With 6 bases clipped from V and 2 bases from J, the junction kept 9 bases outside the gene matches. This chain's CDR3 is CASSPSGGRTYEQYF. CDR3 sequence (DNA): TGTGCCAGCAGCCCATCAGGGGGCAGGACCTACGAGCAGTACTTC.

This clonotype was seen at least ten times. This chain uses TRBV11-2 with TRBJ2-7, with 7 bases fitting TRBD2. CDR3 length equals 16 residues. Germline V gene data show CDR1 as SGHAT and CDR2 as FQNNGV. V shed 5 bases, J shed 0 bases, and the junction held 10 bases outside the gene matches. CDR3 DNA: TGTGCCAGCAGCCGGCGGGGGTTCGCAGGCTCCTACGAGCAGTACTTC. It is translated as CASSRRGFAGSYEQYF.

This clonotype occurred many times. This sequence joins TRBV27 and TRBJ1-4; TRBD1 aligns across 12 bases. There are 14 residues in the CDR3. Germline V gene sequence: CDR1 MNHEY, CDR2 SMNVEV (reference sequence). V was clipped by 8 bases and J by 8 bases; unmatched bases: 6. The CDR3: CASSRDRGREKLFF. Here the CDR3 DNA reads TGTGCCAGCTCTCGGGACAGGGGGCGGGAAAAACTGTTTTTT.

This clonotype has a count of ten or more. J is TRBJ2-1 and V is TRBV3-1; D is tentatively TRBD1 or TRBD2 (5 bases each). The CDR3 spans 13 residues. Trimming pared 4 bases from V and 8 bases from J, leaving 12 bases between. Germline CDR1 is LGHDT and CDR2 is YNNKEL (reference sequence). In DNA, the CDR3 is TGTGCCAGCAGCCCCTCGGTGGGGGATGAGCAGTTCTTC. It translates to CASSPSVGDEQFF.

The CDR3: CAWSPGNSGNTIYF. The CDR3 DNA reads as TGTGCCTGGAGTCCCGGCAACTCTGGAAACACCATATATTTT. V gene TRBV30 combines with J gene TRBJ1-3; D is undetermined. The CDR3 totals 14 residues. From germline, CDR1 is GTSNPN and CDR2 SVGIG (reference sequence). V was cut by 2 bases and J by 0 bases, with 8 bases left in between.

This clonotype was recorded many times. CDR3 in DNA: TGTGCCAGTAGTATAGGGGGGCAGGTAATGATGGGCAATGAGCAGTTCTTC. This encodes CASSIGGQVMMGNEQFF. The V call is TRBV19, the J call TRBJ2-1; weak D call: TRBD1 (6 bases). Germline CDR1 reads LNHDA; CDR2 reads SQIVND (reference sequence). The length of the CDR3 is 17 residues. Trimming stripped 1 base from V and 6 bases from J, with 19 bases between.

This clonotype was detected ten times or more. V usage is TRBV20-1 and J usage is TRBJ2-1; 8 bases are shared with TRBD2. Trimming took 2 bases from V and 3 from J; bases not matched to a gene: 6. The CDR3 has 15 residues. Germline values: CDR1 DFQATT, CDR2 SNEGSKA (reference sequence). This CDR3 is CSARPLAGYYNEQFF. CDR3 bases: TGCAGTGCTAGACCCTTAGCGGGGTACTACAATGAGCAGTTCTTC.

This rearrangement joins TRBV18 to TRBJ2-1; 12 nucleotides line up with TRBD2. Trimming at V came to 3 bases and at J to 2 bases, leaving 5 bases not matched to a gene. The CDR3 spans 17 residues. The germline V gene has CDR1 KGHSH and CDR2 LQKENI. CDR3 nucleotides: TGTGCCAGCTCACCGGGGACTAGCGGGCTCGCCTACAATGAGCAGTTCTTC. Translated, it gives CASSPGTSGLAYNEQFF.

In its sample, this clonotype was seen many times. The chain has TRBV19 and TRBJ1-1; D call uncertain. V was cut by 1 base and J by 11 bases, with 23 bases left in between. Looked up from germline, CDR1 is LNHDA and CDR2 is SQIVND (reference sequence). The CDR3 spans 16 residues. As DNA, the CDR3 is TGTGCCAGTAGTATAGTTGAGAAGTACGCCGGGAACGGGGCTTTCTTT. Translating gives CASSIVEKYAGNGAFF.

This clonotype has at least ten counts. The gene calls are TRBV20-1 and TRBJ2-5; TRBD2 matches at 10 bases. In germline, CDR1 is DFQATT, CDR2 SNEGSKA (reference sequence). This CDR3 has 14 residues. J lost 2 bases, V lost 3 bases, and 3 bases had no gene match. The CDR3 sequence is CSARTSGRQETQYF. Written as DNA, the CDR3 is TGCAGTGCTAGGACTAGCGGGCGACAAGAGACCCAGTACTTC.

Many counts were recorded for this clonotype. The CDR3 DNA reads TGTGCCAGCAGAGGGGACAATCGATATGAAGCTTTCTTT. As protein: CASRGDNRYEAFF. V and J are TRBV12-3 or TRBV12-4 and TRBJ1-1; the D gene is possibly TRBD1 (6 bases). V dropped 6 bases and J dropped 7 bases, with 15 bases sitting between them. This CDR3 is 13 amino acids long.

Points on this clonotype: This may arise from a read error, as a much more abundant clone is one base away. The V and J genes are TRBV6-1 and TRBJ1-2; D gene ambiguous. Trimming left V 6 bases short and J 2 bases short, with 10 bases between. Germline-derived CDR1 and CDR2 are MNHNS and SASEGT. CDR3 length: 13 amino acids. CDR3 nucleotides: TGTGCCAGCAGGGATAACGGGAACTATGGCTACACCTTC. Protein: CASRDNGNYGYTF.

CDR3 loop: CASSIDRENEQFF. Here the CDR3 DNA reads TGTGCCAGCAGTATAGACAGGGAGAATGAGCAGTTCTTC. The chain couples TRBV7-9 to TRBJ2-1; 7 nucleotides agree with TRBD1. The CDR3 runs 13 residues. The V gene end was trimmed by 6 bases and the J gene end by 7 bases; junction bases not matched to a gene: 6. Germline CDR1 reads SEHNR; CDR2 reads FQNEAQ (reference sequence).

The V and J genes are TRBV7-9 and TRBJ1-2; TRBD1 matches at 7 bases. With V trimmed by 1 base and J by 6 bases, 5 bases remained unmatched. Germline CDR1 is SEHNR and CDR2 is FQNEAQ (reference sequence). This CDR3 contains 14 residues. CDR3 nucleotides: TGTGCCAGCAGCTTAGTACAGGGGATCGATGGCTACACCTTC. This codes for CASSLVQGIDGYTF. The whole variable domain, filled in from reference TRBV7-9 and TRBJ1-2, reads DTGVSQNPRHKITKRGQNVTFRCDPISEHNRLYWYRQTLGQGPEFLTYFQNEAQLEKSRLLSDRFSAERPKGSFSTLEIQRTEQGDSAMYLCASSLVQGIDGYTFGSGTRLTVV.

This clonotype was recorded at least ten times. This chain links TRBV5-5 with TRBJ2-7; 9 bases are shared with TRBD2. The CDR3 is 18 residues long. The germline V gene encodes CDR1 SGHKS and CDR2 YYEKEE (reference sequence). V trimming: 0 bases; J trimming: 6 bases; junction bases outside the gene matches: 16. CDR3 loop: CASSLGLGAGGIMGEQYF. In nucleotides, the CDR3 is TGTGCCAGCAGCTTGGGCCTGGGTGCGGGAGGGATTATGGGCGAGCAGTACTTC.

The rearrangement links TRBV6-5 to TRBJ1-1; TRBD1 matches 7 bases. Losses at the gene ends were 0 bases for V and 5 bases for J; bases not matched to a gene: 3. CDR3 length: 14 amino acids. Germline values: CDR1 MNHEY, CDR2 SVGAGI. CDR3 coding DNA: TGTGCCAGCAGTTACTCCCAGGGGGAGACTGAAGCTTTCTTT. Translating it yields CASSYSQGETEAFF.